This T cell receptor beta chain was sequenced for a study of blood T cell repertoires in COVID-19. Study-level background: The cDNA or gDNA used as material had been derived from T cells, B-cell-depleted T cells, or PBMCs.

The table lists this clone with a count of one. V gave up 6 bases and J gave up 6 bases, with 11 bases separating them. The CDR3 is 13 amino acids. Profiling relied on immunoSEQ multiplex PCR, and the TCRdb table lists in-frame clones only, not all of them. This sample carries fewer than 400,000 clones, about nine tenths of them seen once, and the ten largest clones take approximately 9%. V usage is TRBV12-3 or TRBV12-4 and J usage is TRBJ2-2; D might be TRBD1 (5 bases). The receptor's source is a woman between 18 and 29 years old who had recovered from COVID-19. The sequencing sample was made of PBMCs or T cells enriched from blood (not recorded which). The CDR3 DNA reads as TGTGCCAGCAGGTATCAGGGTTCCGGGGAGCTGTTTTTT. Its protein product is CASRYQGSGELFF.